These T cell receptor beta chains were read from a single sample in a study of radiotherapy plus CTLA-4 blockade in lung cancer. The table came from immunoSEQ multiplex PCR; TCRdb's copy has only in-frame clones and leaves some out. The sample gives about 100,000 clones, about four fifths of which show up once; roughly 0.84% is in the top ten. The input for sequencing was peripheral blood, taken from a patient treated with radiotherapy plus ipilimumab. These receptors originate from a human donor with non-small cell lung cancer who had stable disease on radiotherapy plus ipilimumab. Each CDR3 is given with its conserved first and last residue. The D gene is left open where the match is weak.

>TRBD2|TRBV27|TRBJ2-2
CASSLTSSGKTGELFF
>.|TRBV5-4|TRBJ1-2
CASGRTERFNYGYTF
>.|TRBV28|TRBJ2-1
CASSPGGGSYNEQFF
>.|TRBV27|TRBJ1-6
CASSLMFGSGGSPLHF
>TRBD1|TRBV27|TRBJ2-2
CASTSQGAYYTGELFF
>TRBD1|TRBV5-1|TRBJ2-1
CASSGTGGHNEQFF
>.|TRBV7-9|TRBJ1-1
CASSPGITTNTEAFF
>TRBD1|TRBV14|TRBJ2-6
CASSPGQGALGANVLTF
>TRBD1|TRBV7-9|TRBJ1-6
CASSSRQGNSPLHF
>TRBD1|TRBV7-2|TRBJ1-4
CASSFDRGREKLFF
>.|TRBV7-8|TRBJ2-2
CASSLGTVNTGELFF
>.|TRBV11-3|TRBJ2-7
CASSLGVSYEQYF
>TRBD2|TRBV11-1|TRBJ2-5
CASSLREGLQETQYF
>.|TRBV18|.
CASSPKGGGETQYF